Presented here are 27 T cell receptor beta chains from one specimen sequenced in a study of shared clonotypes between healthy human individuals. Positively selected for CCR7, the CD45RO-negative cells used as naive CD8 cells excluded terminally differentiated effector memory CD45RA+ cells. Clones were sequenced by immunoSEQ multiplex PCR, and TCRdb holds only the in-frame ones, with some missing. In the table there are some 2,000,000 clones, about 95% of which are singletons. The source material was naive CD8+ T cells sorted from blood. Source of these receptors: a man aged 18 to 35 in good health.

The count of this clone is one. V and J are TRBV18 and TRBJ2-7; no clear D. CDR3 length equals 15 residues. CDR1 and CDR2 from the germline V gene are KGHSH and LQKENI. The V end was cut by 6 bases, the J end by 3 bases, with 18 bases between. The CDR3 region has the DNA TGTGCCAGCTCTCCTCTGAAGACCGAAGTCTACGAGCAGTACTTC. Translated: CASSPLKTEVYEQYF.

The chain recombines TRBV5-8 with TRBJ2-3; 8 nucleotides agree with TRBD1. V shed 4 bases and J 5 bases; nucleotides not matched to a gene: 12. Germline V gives CDR1 SGHTS, CDR2 YDEGEE. The CDR3 runs 16 residues. The CDR3 region is CASSVVTGDLGDTQYF. CDR3 DNA sequence: TGTGCCAGCAGCGTGGTGACAGGGGATTTGGGAGATACGCAGTATTTT.

This chain links TRBV30 with TRBJ2-3; 8 nucleotides match TRBD2. Germline values: CDR1 GTSNPN, CDR2 SVGIG (reference sequence). The CDR3 is 15 residues long. J gave up 4 bases and V 3 bases, and 9 bases lay outside the gene matches. CDR3 sequence reads: CAWSLISGSSDTQYF. The DNA for the CDR3 is TGTGCCTGGAGCCTAATAAGCGGGAGCTCAGATACGCAGTATTTT.

About this clone: The same CDR3 arises from other DNA sequences in this sample as well. The CDR3 coding sequence is TGTGCCAGCAGTCCCGGACACTCCTACGAGCAGTACTTC. Amino acids: CASSPGHSYEQYF. The rearrangement joins TRBV11-2 to TRBJ2-7; possible D gene TRBD1, 5 bases. The CDR3 has 13 residues. In germline, CDR1 is SGHAT, CDR2 FQNNGV. Deletions cut 6 bases from V and 0 bases from J, with 9 bases between.

J is TRBJ2-1 and V is TRBV28; D is perhaps TRBD1 or TRBD2 (7 bases each). CDR1 and CDR2 (germline): MDHEN, SYDVKM. The germline V and J ends were trimmed by 6 bases and 6 bases, with 18 bases remaining between them. The CDR3 covers 15 residues. The CDR3, as DNA: TGTGCCAGCAGGCGAGACAGGGAGGGCATCAATGAGCAGTTCTTC. Protein product: CASRRDREGINEQFF.

The chain combines TRBV19 with TRBJ2-2, with a possible D match to TRBD1 (5 bases). The V and J ends lost 2 bases and 0 bases respectively, with 10 bases between them. The CDR3 extends over 16 amino acids. CDR1 is LNHDA and CDR2 is SQIVND in the germline V gene (reference sequence). The CDR3: CASSIRGFSNTGELFF. The CDR3 DNA sequence: TGTGCCAGTAGTATAAGGGGATTCTCGAACACCGGGGAGCTGTTTTTT. The whole variable domain, filled in from reference TRBV19 and TRBJ2-2, reads DGGITQSPKYLFRKEGQNVTLSCEQNLNHDAMYWYRQDPGQGLRLIYYSQIVNDFQKGDIAEGYSVSREKKESFPLTVTSAQKNPTAFYLCASSIRGFSNTGELFFGEGSRLTVL.

This clone is a singleton in its sample. The chain links TRBV27 to TRBJ2-5; 9 bases line up with TRBD1. The CDR3 extends over 14 amino acids. Germline CDR1 MNHEY, CDR2 SMNVEV (reference sequence). V lost 5 bases to trimming and J lost 5 bases; unmatched junction nucleotides: 6. CDR3 region: CASSTGGSWETQYF. In nucleotides, the CDR3 is TGTGCCAGCAGTACAGGGGGCTCGTGGGAGACCCAGTACTTC.

Written as DNA, the CDR3 is TGTGCCAGCAGTTACGGAGGGCCAACCCCCTACGAGCAGTACTTC. It specifies CASSYGGPTPYEQYF. This sequence joins TRBV6-5 and TRBJ2-7; D perhaps matches TRBD2 (6 bases). This CDR3 comprises 15 residues. V was cut by 2 bases and J by 2 bases, with 13 bases left in between. Looked up from germline, CDR1 is MNHEY and CDR2 is SVGAGI.

Details on this clone: The same CDR3 arises from other DNA sequences in this sample as well. The chain combines TRBV30 with TRBJ2-1; D could derive from TRBD1 or TRBD2 (5 bases each). Germline V gives CDR1 GTSNPN, CDR2 SVGIG (reference sequence). The CDR3 sequence is 12 residues long. The germline V and J ends were trimmed by 3 bases and 6 bases, with 9 bases remaining between them. The CDR3 here is CAWSPGANEQFF. The CDR3 DNA is TGTGCCTGGAGCCCCGGGGCCAATGAGCAGTTCTTC.

The chain has TRBV10-3 and TRBJ2-1, with 7 bases fitting TRBD2. The ends lost 10 bases at V and 7 bases at J; junction bases unmatched: 4. This CDR3 region has 11 residues. Germline CDR1 reads ENHRY; CDR2 reads SYGVKD. CDR3: CANGAGNEQFF. The DNA of the CDR3 is TGTGCCAACGGAGCGGGGAATGAGCAGTTCTTC.

This rearrangement joins TRBV7-8 to TRBJ2-1; D not resolved. The CDR3 covers 14 residues. Per germline, CDR1 SGHVS and CDR2 FQNEAQ. V lost 1 base and J 8 bases, leaving 12 bases between the germline ends. The CDR3 coding sequence is TGTGCCAGCAGCTTAGAATTTGAGCTTGATGAGCAGTTCTTC. Amino acids: CASSLEFELDEQFF.

The rearrangement uses TRBV10-3 and TRBJ2-7; 8 bases are shared with TRBD1. The CDR3 contains 14 residues. Unmatched junction bases numbered 4, after V lost 0 bases and J lost 6 bases. Germline V gene data show CDR1 as ENHRY and CDR2 as SYGVKD. The CDR3, as DNA: TGTGCCATCAGTGAGTCTGGGGGACAGGCCGAGCAGTACTTC. Its translation is CAISESGGQAEQYF.

The J gene is TRBJ2-5, the V gene TRBV9; D gene ambiguous. The germline CDR1 and CDR2 sequences are SGDLS and YYNGEE. The V gene lost 4 bases and the J gene lost 4 bases, with 14 bases spanning the gap. The CDR3 covers 14 residues. The DNA for the CDR3 is TGTGCCAGCAGCCCAAGTGGACCGATAGAGACCCAGTACTTC. Translated, it gives CASSPSGPIETQYF.

The chain couples TRBV9 to TRBJ2-7, with D perhaps TRBD2 (6 bases). V lost 0 bases, J lost 3 bases, and 13 bases lay in between. This CDR3 contains 15 residues. Germline V gene sequence: CDR1 SGDLS, CDR2 YYNGEE. This CDR3 is CASSVGASAYYEQYF. Written as DNA, the CDR3 is TGTGCCAGCAGCGTAGGAGCTAGCGCCTACTACGAGCAGTACTTC.

The V and J genes are TRBV5-4 and TRBJ1-4, with D unresolved. This CDR3 is 15 amino acids long. The germline gives CDR1 SGHNT, CDR2 YYREEE (reference sequence). The V end was cut by 0 bases, the J end by 4 bases, with 10 bases between. The CDR3 spells CASSLAGSHNEKLFF. The CDR3 DNA follows: TGTGCCAGCAGCTTGGCCGGGTCCCATAATGAAAAACTGTTTTTT.

The rearrangement links TRBV11-2 to TRBJ1-4; D ambiguous. Germline V gene sequence: CDR1 SGHAT, CDR2 FQNNGV. CDR3 length: 13 amino acids. The V end was cut by 5 bases, the J end by 5 bases, with 9 bases between. CDR3 nucleotide sequence: TGTGCCAGCAGCCTAGGACCGAATGAAAAACTGTTTTTT. Translation gives CASSLGPNEKLFF.

The V and J genes are TRBV5-6 and TRBJ2-3; 8 bases align to TRBD2. Germline V gene data show CDR1 as SGHDT and CDR2 as YYEEEE. The length of the CDR3 is 17 residues. V was clipped by 1 base and J by 2 bases; unmatched bases: 9. Written as DNA, the CDR3 is TGTGCCAGCAGCTTGTTCCCGGGACTAGTTCTCACAGATACGCAGTATTTT. Amino acids: CASSLFPGLVLTDTQYF.

The chain has TRBV4-1 and TRBJ2-1; TRBD2 agrees at 7 bases. Germline V lookup: CDR1 MGHRA, CDR2 YSYEKL. V lost 0 bases, J lost 8 bases, and 7 bases stayed unmatched. This CDR3 contains 15 residues. This CDR3 reads CASSQDGGGVDEQFF. In DNA, the CDR3 is TGCGCCAGCAGCCAAGACGGTGGGGGGGTCGATGAGCAGTTCTTC.

The rearrangement uses TRBV7-9 and TRBJ2-5; no reliable D call. This CDR3 spans 13 amino acids. Trimming pared 5 bases from V and 4 bases from J, leaving 11 bases between. Germline values: CDR1 SEHNR, CDR2 FQNEAQ (reference sequence). The CDR3 nucleotides read TGTGCCAGCAGCCCCTCGGTAACAGAGACCCAGTACTTC. It encodes CASSPSVTETQYF. Using reference TRBV7-9 and TRBJ2-5 for the parts outside the CDR3, the full variable domain is DTGVSQNPRHKITKRGQNVTFRCDPISEHNRLYWYRQTLGQGPEFLTYFQNEAQLEKSRLLSDRFSAERPKGSFSTLEIQRTEQGDSAMYLCASSPSVTETQYFGPGTRLLVL.

The chain links TRBV7-9 to TRBJ2-7; 8 bases match TRBD1. V was pared by 5 bases and J by 3 bases, with 9 bases of the junction left unmatched. Germline V gene sequence: CDR1 SEHNR, CDR2 FQNEAQ (reference sequence). There are 15 residues in the CDR3. The CDR3 sequence is CASSPPTGVLYEQYF. The CDR3, as DNA: TGTGCCAGCAGCCCCCCGACAGGGGTTCTCTACGAGCAGTACTTC. The entire variable domain, with the rest obtained from reference TRBV7-9 and TRBJ2-7, is as follows: DTGVSQNPRHKITKRGQNVTFRCDPISEHNRLYWYRQTLGQGPEFLTYFQNEAQLEKSRLLSDRFSAERPKGSFSTLEIQRTEQGDSAMYLCASSPPTGVLYEQYFGPGTRLTVT.

The rearrangement joins TRBV30 to TRBJ2-6; possible D gene TRBD2, 5 bases. This CDR3 has 17 amino acids. V was clipped by 0 bases and J by 3 bases, with 15 bases between them. CDR1 is GTSNPN and CDR2 is SVGIG in the germline V gene (reference sequence). The CDR3 reads CAWSVKGAEGGANVLTF. In DNA, the CDR3 is TGTGCCTGGAGTGTAAAGGGTGCCGAGGGTGGGGCCAACGTCCTGACTTTC.

The J gene is TRBJ2-6, the V gene TRBV2; no clear D gene. CDR1 and CDR2 from the germline V gene are SNHLY and FYNNEI. There are 19 residues in the CDR3. V was shortened by 2 bases and J by 0 bases, with 17 bases between the two germline ends. The CDR3, as DNA: TGTGCCAGCAGTGAAATCGGAGCGCCAACCTACTCTGGGGCCAACGTCCTGACTTTC. Amino acids: CASSEIGAPTYSGANVLTF.

The chain recombines TRBV12-5 with TRBJ2-1; D tentatively fits TRBD1 or TRBD2 (5 bases each). Per germline, CDR1 LGHNT and CDR2 FRNRAP. V lost 0 bases to trimming and J lost 9 bases, with 9 bases between them. The CDR3 contains 13 residues. Written as DNA, the CDR3 is TGTGCTAGTGGTTTGGTAGAGGGGCCTGAGCAGTTCTTC. Residues: CASGLVEGPEQFF.

This rearrangement joins TRBV28 to TRBJ2-1, with 9 bases that match TRBD1. The germline CDR1 and CDR2 sequences are MDHEN and SYDVKM. Trimming took 5 bases from V and 8 from J; bases not matched to a gene: 10. This CDR3 region has 15 residues. The CDR3 DNA is TGTGCCAGCAGTGAGAGGACAGGGGTTGACTATGAGCAGTTCTTC. Translated, it gives CASSERTGVDYEQFF.

In its sample, this clone was seen a few times. J is TRBJ2-1 and V is TRBV27; 9 bases fit TRBD2. V trimming: 6 bases; J trimming: 6 bases; junction bases outside the gene matches: 9. Germline-derived CDR1 and CDR2 are MNHEY and SMNVEV (reference sequence). The CDR3 loop spans 15 amino acids. CDR3 sequence (DNA): TGTGCCAGCAGGGATGGACTAGCGTCGGGCAATGAGCAGTTCTTC. It is translated as CASRDGLASGNEQFF.

The chain uses TRBV6-1 and TRBJ2-7; 7 bases align to TRBD1. V lost 4 bases to trimming and J lost 7 bases; unmatched junction nucleotides: 13. Germline CDR1 is MNHNS and CDR2 is SASEGT. The CDR3 is made up of 15 amino acids. The CDR3 spells CASSVRDSPPGEQYF. CDR3 coding DNA: TGTGCCAGCAGTGTCCGGGACAGCCCACCTGGGGAGCAGTACTTC.

V gene TRBV6-5 combines with J gene TRBJ2-7; TRBD2 agrees at 10 bases. CDR3 length: 15 amino acids. Per the germline V gene, CDR1 is MNHEY and CDR2 is SVGAGI. V lost 6 bases to trimming and J lost 4 bases; unmatched junction nucleotides: 9. The CDR3 region has the DNA TGTGCCAGCAGCCCTGGACTAGCGGCTTCGTACGAGCAGTACTTC. It encodes CASSPGLAASYEQYF.